The 10 T cell receptor beta chains listed next were all sequenced from one sample in a study of cytomegalovirus exposure and HLA in healthy donors. Researchers ran the PCR with 60 Vbeta and 13 Jbeta primers. Produced via immunoSEQ multiplex PCR; TCRdb's table is partial and in-frame only. Of approximately 69,000 clones listed, roughly four fifths are singletons. Material for sequencing was PBMCs. The receptor set was obtained from a woman aged 25 to 45 in good health and CMV-seropositive.

This chain links TRBV5-1 with TRBJ1-1, with a tentative D call TRBD1 (6 bases). Trimming left V 3 bases short and J 3 bases short, with 12 bases between. CDR1 is SGHRS, CDR2 YFSETQ, per germline. This CDR3 has 14 amino acids. CDR3 residues: CASSSTGLDTEAFF. The CDR3, as DNA: TGCGCCAGCAGCTCCACAGGGTTAGACACTGAAGCTTTCTTT. The variable domain in full, with the rest retrieved from reference TRBV5-1 and TRBJ1-1, is KAGVTQTPRYLIKTRGQQVTLSCSPISGHRSVSWYQQTPGQGLQFLFEYFSETQRNKGNFPGRFSGRQFSNSRSEMNVSTLELGDSALYLCASSSTGLDTEAFFGQGTRLTVV.

The chain employs TRBV30 and TRBJ1-1, with no clear D. The germline gives CDR1 GTSNPN, CDR2 SVGIG (reference sequence). Trimming stripped 2 bases from V and 0 bases from J, with 7 bases between. The CDR3 has 13 amino acids. In DNA, the CDR3 is TGTGCCTGGAGTAATCAGGTGAACACTGAAGCTTTCTTT. Translated, it gives CAWSNQVNTEAFF.

This clone occurred once. The genes are TRBV11-2 and TRBJ1-1; D not resolved. The germline V gene has CDR1 SGHAT and CDR2 FQNNGV. The CDR3 loop spans 12 amino acids. V lost 3 bases and J lost 2, with 4 bases in between. The CDR3 here is CASSFSNTEAFF. The CDR3 DNA reads TGTGCCAGCAGCTTTAGCAACACTGAAGCTTTCTTT.

This clone showed up just once. In DNA form, the CDR3 reads TGTGCCATCAGTGAGTCGAGACTAGGCTACAATGAGCAGTTCTTC. Its protein is CAISESRLGYNEQFF. This chain connects TRBV10-3 to TRBJ2-1; D perhaps matches TRBD2 (6 bases). CDR1 ENHRY and CDR2 SYGVKD come from the germline V gene. This CDR3 contains 15 residues. V shed 0 bases and J shed 3 bases, with 9 bases lying between them.

In this sample, this clone turned up once. The rearrangement links TRBV5-6 to TRBJ1-1; weak D call: TRBD1 (6 bases). The CDR3 has 14 amino acids. V lost 0 bases to trimming and J lost 0 bases, with 6 bases between them. Germline CDR1 and CDR2: SGHDT and YYEEEE. The CDR3 spells CASSLGTVNTEAFF. The CDR3 region has the DNA TGTGCCAGCAGCTTGGGGACAGTGAACACTGAAGCTTTCTTT.

The CDR3 here is CASSFYSSGANVLTF. In DNA, the CDR3 is TGTGCCAGCAGTTTCTATAGCTCTGGGGCCAACGTCCTGACTTTC. V gene TRBV27 combines with J gene TRBJ2-6; D gene unclear. Trimming shortened V by 3 bases and J by 0 bases, and 6 bases separated the two germline ends. Germline V CDR1 and CDR2: MNHEY, SMNVEV (reference sequence). This CDR3 region has 15 residues.

This clone was seen once. The rearrangement uses TRBV28 and TRBJ2-3, with 10 bases lining up with TRBD2. Germline trimming cut 6 bases from V and 2 bases from J; bases unmatched to any gene: 11. CDR1 is MDHEN and CDR2 is SYDVKM in the germline V gene. The CDR3 loop spans 17 amino acids. The CDR3 coding sequence is TGTGCCAGCAGATTTAGAGCGGGAGGGCATAACACAGATACGCAGTATTTT. It specifies CASRFRAGGHNTDTQYF.

In regard to this clone: One junction end does not reproduce the germline sequence, and a read error may be involved. The chain couples TRBV28 to TRBJ2-1, with a weak D call TRBD1 (6 bases). Germline CDR1 is MDHEN and CDR2 is SYDVKM. The CDR3 runs to 12 residues. The CDR3 region is CASSPQGYYRIF. The CDR3 DNA reads as TGTGCCAGCAGTCCTCAGGGGTATTATAGGATCTTC.

The V gene is TRBV4-3, the J gene TRBJ1-4; a weak D match, TRBD1 (6 bases). Germline lookup yields CDR1 LGHNA and CDR2 YSLEER. Trimming left V 1 base short and J 7 bases short, with 13 bases between. The CDR3 loop spans 15 amino acids. This CDR3 reads CASSQVRPRGEKLFF. The CDR3 DNA follows: TGCGCCAGCAGCCAAGTACGTCCCAGGGGTGAAAAACTGTTTTTT.

J is TRBJ2-1 and V is TRBV15; 11 positions match TRBD2. This CDR3 comprises 16 residues. Looked up from germline, CDR1 is LNHNV and CDR2 is YYDKDF (reference sequence). V lost 0 bases, J lost 9 bases, and 7 bases stayed unmatched. The CDR3 is CATSRDFSGRAGEQFF. CDR3 DNA sequence: TGTGCCACCAGCAGAGATTTTAGCGGGAGGGCCGGTGAGCAGTTCTTC.